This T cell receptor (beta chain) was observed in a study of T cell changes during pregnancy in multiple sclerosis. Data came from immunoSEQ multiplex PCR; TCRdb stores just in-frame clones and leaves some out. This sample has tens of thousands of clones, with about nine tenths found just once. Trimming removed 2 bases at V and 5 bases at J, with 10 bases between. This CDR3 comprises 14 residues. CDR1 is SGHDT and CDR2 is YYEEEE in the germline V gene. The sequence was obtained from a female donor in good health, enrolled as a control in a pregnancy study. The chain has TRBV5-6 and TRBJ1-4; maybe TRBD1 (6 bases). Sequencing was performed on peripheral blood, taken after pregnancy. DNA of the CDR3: TGTGCCAGCAGCTTATCAGGGGCGAATGAAAAACTGTTTTTT. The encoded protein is CASSLSGANEKLFF. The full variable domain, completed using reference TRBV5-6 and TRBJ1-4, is DAGVTQSPTHLIKTRGQQVTLRCSPKSGHDTVSWYQQALGQGPQFIFQYYEEEERQRGNFPDRFSGHQFPNYSSELNVNALLLGDSALYLCASSLSGANEKLFFGSGTQLSVL.